A single sample is the source of the 28 T cell receptor beta chains below, sequenced in a study of shared clonotypes between healthy human individuals. Clones were sequenced by immunoSEQ multiplex PCR, and TCRdb holds only the in-frame ones, with some missing. The top ten clones hold about 0.35% of a sample with more than 1,200,000 clones, less than 99% of them seen once. Sequencing was performed on naive CD4+ T cells sorted from blood. The subset: CD45RA+ positively selected. Source of these receptors: a man between 25 and 39 years old in good health.

The rearrangement uses TRBV7-2 and TRBJ1-3, with D unresolved. Germline V gene data show CDR1 as SGHTA and CDR2 as FQGNSA. Trimming removed 5 bases at V and 0 bases at J, with 17 bases between. The CDR3 length is 17 residues. CDR3 protein: CASSPSPTFGSGNTIYF. The CDR3 DNA follows: TGTGCCAGCAGCCCCTCACCGACCTTCGGCTCTGGAAACACCATATATTTT.

This rearrangement joins TRBV28 to TRBJ2-1, with TRBD2 matching 7 bases. The ends lost 4 bases at V and 3 bases at J; junction bases unmatched: 6. The germline V gene has CDR1 MDHEN and CDR2 SYDVKM. This CDR3 comprises 15 residues. The CDR3 coding sequence is TGTGCCAGCAGTTCAACCGGGACTAACTACAATGAGCAGTTCTTC. It yields the protein CASSSTGTNYNEQFF. The whole variable domain, filled in from reference TRBV28 and TRBJ2-1, reads DVKVTQSSRYLVKRTGEKVFLECVQDMDHENMFWYRQDPGLGLRLIYFSYDVKMKEKGDIPEGYSVSREKKERFSLILESASTNQTSMYLCASSSTGTNYNEQFFGPGTRLTVL.

The rearrangement uses TRBV27 and TRBJ2-3; 8 bases map to TRBD1. This CDR3 is built from 17 residues. From germline, CDR1 is MNHEY and CDR2 SMNVEV (reference sequence). V trimming: 3 bases; J trimming: 2 bases; junction bases outside the gene matches: 10. CDR3 bases: TGTGCCAGCAGTTTTTGGTCGGGTCAGGGGGCCACAGATACGCAGTATTTT. Encoded protein: CASSFWSGQGATDTQYF.

The gene calls are TRBV18 and TRBJ2-6; 7 bases map to TRBD1. The germline gives CDR1 KGHSH, CDR2 LQKENI. The CDR3 runs 16 residues. The J segment lost 2 bases and the V segment lost 2 bases, leaving 3 bases of the junction unmatched. The CDR3 nucleotides are TGTGCCAGCTCACCAGACAGGGCGCCTGGGGCCAACGTCCTGACTTTC. It is translated as CASSPDRAPGANVLTF.

The V call is TRBV7-9, the J call TRBJ1-1, with TRBD1 matching over 7 bases. Trimming took 1 base from V and 8 from J; bases not matched to a gene: 1. Germline CDR1 is SEHNR and CDR2 is FQNEAQ (reference sequence). The CDR3 runs to 12 residues. The CDR3 loop is CASSLGDREAFF. The CDR3 nucleotides read TGTGCCAGCAGCTTAGGGGACAGAGAAGCTTTCTTT.

This chain uses TRBV18 with TRBJ2-7; unclear D gene. Trimming cost V 3 bases and J 6 bases, with 12 bases left between them. Germline V lookup: CDR1 KGHSH, CDR2 LQKENI. The CDR3 covers 13 residues. CDR3 sequence: CASSPKLESEQYF. DNA of the CDR3: TGTGCCAGCTCACCGAAATTAGAGAGCGAGCAGTACTTC.

The chain recombines TRBV29-1 with TRBJ1-1; TRBD1 might be the D (6 bases). Germline values: CDR1 SQVTM, CDR2 ANQGSEA. Trimming left V 6 bases short and J 3 bases short, with 11 bases between. The CDR3 contains 12 residues. CDR3 sequence reads: CSVLQGDTEAFF. For the CDR3, the DNA is TGCAGCGTCTTACAGGGAGACACTGAAGCTTTCTTT.

The V gene is TRBV15, the J gene TRBJ2-1, with D maybe TRBD2 (5 bases). Germline CDR1 LNHNV, CDR2 YYDKDF (reference sequence). There are 15 residues in the CDR3. Trimming cost V 0 bases and J 3 bases, with 9 bases left between them. The CDR3 bases are TGTGCCACCAGCAGAGATTGGAGGAGCTACAATGAGCAGTTCTTC. This encodes CATSRDWRSYNEQFF. The full variable domain, its missing parts supplied by reference TRBV15 and TRBJ2-1, is DAMVIQNPRYQVTQFGKPVTLSCSQTLNHNVMYWYQQKSSQAPKLLFHYYDKDFNNEADTPDNFQSRRPNTSFCFLDIRSPGLGDTAMYLCATSRDWRSYNEQFFGPGTRLTVL.

This chain uses TRBV6-1 with TRBJ2-1; 12 bases are shared with TRBD2. CDR3 length: 15 residues. Germline V gene sequence: CDR1 MNHNS, CDR2 SASEGT. V dropped 2 bases and J dropped 7; count of bases not matched to a gene: 3. The CDR3: CASSELAGGPNEQFF. The DNA for the CDR3 is TGTGCCAGCAGTGAACTAGCGGGAGGGCCGAATGAGCAGTTCTTC.

The rearrangement links TRBV6-5 to TRBJ1-1, with 8 bases lining up with TRBD1. The germline CDR1 and CDR2 sequences are MNHEY and SVGAGI. V shed 6 bases, J shed 1 base, and the junction held 7 bases outside the gene matches. The CDR3 totals 15 residues. The CDR3 loop reads CASRRTGSANTEAFF. For the CDR3, the DNA is TGTGCCAGCAGACGGACAGGGTCGGCGAACACTGAAGCTTTCTTT.

The chain links TRBV30 to TRBJ2-7; maybe TRBD1 (6 bases). Germline V gives CDR1 GTSNPN, CDR2 SVGIG (reference sequence). The CDR3 is made up of 14 amino acids. Trimming removed 0 bases at V and 2 bases at J, with 11 bases between. CDR3: CAWSVQGSTYEQYF. CDR3 DNA sequence: TGTGCCTGGAGTGTACAGGGTTCGACCTACGAGCAGTACTTC. Supplemented by reference TRBV30 and TRBJ2-7, the full variable domain reads SQTIHQWPATLVQPVGSPLSLECTVEGTSNPNLYWYRQAAGRGLQLLFYSVGIGQISSEVPQNLSASRPQDRQFILSSKKLLLSDSGFYLCAWSVQGSTYEQYFGPGTRLTVT.

This rearrangement joins TRBV6-5 to TRBJ2-1, with TRBD1 identical over 10 bases. Germline V gene sequence: CDR1 MNHEY, CDR2 SVGAGI. This CDR3 region has 16 residues. Losses at the gene ends were 3 bases for V and 7 bases for J; bases not matched to a gene: 9. DNA of the CDR3: TGTGCCAGCAGTTATCTGGGACAGGGGAAGAGGAATGAGCAGTTCTTC. This codes for CASSYLGQGKRNEQFF.

About this clone: Other nucleotide sequences from this sample produce the same CDR3. This CDR3 is CASSDRPNEKLFF. The CDR3 coding sequence is TGCGCCAGCAGTGACCGGCCGAATGAAAAACTGTTTTTT. The chain links TRBV10-1 to TRBJ1-4; D is undetermined. CDR1 and CDR2 (germline): WNHNN, SYGVQD (reference sequence). The CDR3 has 13 amino acids. V lost 3 bases and J 5 bases, leaving 7 bases between the germline ends.

V gene TRBV28 combines with J gene TRBJ2-5, with 7 bases fitting TRBD1. V shed 6 bases and J 5 bases; nucleotides not matched to a gene: 12. The length of the CDR3 is 15 residues. Germline V gives CDR1 MDHEN, CDR2 SYDVKM. CDR3 sequence: CASSSIYDRAETQYF. The CDR3 nucleotides are TGTGCCAGCAGCTCTATTTACGACAGGGCTGAGACCCAGTACTTC.

Turning to this clone: Other DNA sequences in this sample translate to the same CDR3. The J gene is TRBJ2-7, the V gene TRBV19; D tentatively reads TRBD1 or TRBD2 (5 bases each). Per the germline V gene, CDR1 is LNHDA and CDR2 is SQIVND (reference sequence). CDR3 length equals 13 residues. Deletions cut 4 bases from V and 2 bases from J, with 9 bases between. The CDR3 here is CASSTGRPYEQYF. CDR3 DNA: TGTGCCAGTAGTACGGGACGGCCCTACGAGCAGTACTTC.

The chain's CDR3 is CASSSRGQGTYEQYF. CDR3 in DNA: TGCGCCAGCAGCTCCAGGGGGCAGGGAACTTACGAGCAGTACTTC. V usage is TRBV5-1 and J usage is TRBJ2-7; 8 bases are a match to TRBD1. Germline V gene lookup returns CDR1 SGHRS and CDR2 YFSETQ. Trimming removed 3 bases from V and 4 bases from J; junction bases left unmatched: 9. The CDR3 loop spans 15 amino acids.

The chain uses TRBV10-3 and TRBJ2-1; D is unresolved. The ends were cut back, 3 bases at V and 0 bases at J, with 9 bases in the middle. The germline gives CDR1 ENHRY, CDR2 SYGVKD. The CDR3 has 15 residues. Here the CDR3 DNA reads TGTGCCATCAGTGAATTAGATAGCTCCTACAATGAGCAGTTCTTC. This sequence encodes CAISELDSSYNEQFF.

This clone was seen once. The chain is built from TRBV5-4 and TRBJ1-1; no reliable D call. V lost 4 bases, J lost 4 bases, and 17 bases lay in between. CDR1 SGHNT and CDR2 YYREEE come from the germline V gene (reference sequence). This CDR3 is 15 amino acids long. CDR3 in amino acids: CASSDLGFQATEAFF. CDR3 DNA: TGTGCCAGCAGCGATCTCGGATTTCAGGCCACTGAAGCTTTCTTT.

Details on this clone: The sample has other DNA sequences that encode this CDR3 too. This CDR3 is CASSPQGYEQFF. In nucleotides, the CDR3 is TGTGCCAGCTCACCGCAGGGGTATGAGCAGTTCTTC. The chain employs TRBV18 and TRBJ2-1; D might be TRBD1 (6 bases). CDR3 length: 12 amino acids. Trimming removed 3 bases from V and 8 bases from J, with 8 bases in between. CDR1 and CDR2 (germline): KGHSH, LQKENI.

The rearrangement uses TRBV5-1 and TRBJ2-1; D unclear. Trimming left V 0 bases short and J 8 bases short, with 9 bases between. The CDR3 has 13 amino acids. The germline V gene has CDR1 SGHRS and CDR2 YFSETQ. This CDR3 reads CASSLVQDHEQFF. The DNA of the CDR3 is TGCGCCAGCAGCTTGGTCCAGGACCATGAGCAGTTCTTC.

In its sample, this clone was seen once. This CDR3 reads CSGDRWDREAFF. The CDR3 DNA sequence: TGCAGCGGGGATAGGTGGGACAGAGAAGCTTTCTTT. The V gene is TRBV29-1, the J gene TRBJ1-1, with TRBD1 matching 7 bases. Germline loops: CDR1 SQVTM, CDR2 ANQGSEA. The V segment lost 7 bases and the J segment 8 bases; nucleotides outside the gene matches: 10. This CDR3 is built from 12 residues.

As for this clone: In the same sample, other DNA sequences code for this CDR3. The gene calls are TRBV11-2 and TRBJ2-7; D gene uncertain. The germline CDR1 and CDR2 sequences are SGHAT and FQNNGV. CDR3 length: 13 amino acids. V lost 1 base, J lost 4 bases, and 8 bases lay in between. This CDR3 is CASSLGVAYEQYF. CDR3 sequence (DNA): TGTGCCAGCAGCTTAGGTGTGGCGTACGAGCAGTACTTC.

The chain has TRBV7-2 and TRBJ2-5; D is unresolved. This CDR3 has 16 amino acids. The germline V gene encodes CDR1 SGHTA and CDR2 FQGNSA. Trimming stripped 5 bases from V and 1 base from J, with 17 bases between. The CDR3 spells CASSPLGARLQETQYF. The DNA of the CDR3 is TGTGCCAGCAGCCCCCTTGGCGCCAGGCTCCAAGAGACCCAGTACTTC.

The genes are TRBV15 and TRBJ2-2; 7 nucleotides agree with TRBD2. Germline loops: CDR1 LNHNV, CDR2 YYDKDF (reference sequence). V lost 0 bases, J lost 3 bases, and 7 bases stayed unmatched. The CDR3 runs 17 residues. In nucleotides, the CDR3 is TGTGCCACCAGCAGAGATCAACGGGGGGAGGACACCGGGGAGCTGTTTTTT. It encodes CATSRDQRGEDTGELFF.

This rearrangement joins TRBV2 to TRBJ1-2, with D possibly being TRBD1 (5 bases). The germline gives CDR1 SNHLY, CDR2 FYNNEI. V lost 6 bases, J lost 4 bases, and 12 bases lay in between. CDR3 size: 13 residues. In nucleotides, the CDR3 is TGTGCCAGCAGCGCAACGGGACCCTATGGCTACACCTTC. Its translation: CASSATGPYGYTF.

The V and J genes are TRBV5-1 and TRBJ1-5, with D possibly matching TRBD1 (5 bases). Looked up from germline, CDR1 is SGHRS and CDR2 is YFSETQ. The length of the CDR3 is 14 residues. Trimming shortened V by 0 bases and J by 5 bases, and 9 bases separated the two germline ends. For the CDR3, the DNA is TGCGCCAGCAGCTTGGGAGGGGCGGATCAGCCCCAGCATTTT. This translates into CASSLGGADQPQHF.

V usage is TRBV18 and J usage is TRBJ2-7, with D uncertain. With 1 base removed from V and 4 bases from J, the gap between germline ends came to 14 bases. The CDR3 sequence is 15 residues long. Germline-derived CDR1 and CDR2 are KGHSH and LQKENI. The CDR3 nucleotides are TGTGCCAGCTCACCACGGGGAACCCGAATGTACGAGCAGTACTTC. Residues: CASSPRGTRMYEQYF.

The chain has TRBV27 and TRBJ2-1; D is perhaps TRBD2 (5 bases). Germline V CDR1 and CDR2: MNHEY, SMNVEV (reference sequence). Trimming pared 4 bases from V and 7 bases from J, leaving 23 bases between. The CDR3 contains 17 residues. The chain's CDR3 is CASSWRKKTTHRNEQFF. CDR3 nucleotide sequence: TGTGCCAGCAGTTGGCGGAAGAAGACTACCCACCGGAATGAGCAGTTCTTC.